This paragraph covers one T cell receptor beta chain sequence. Its antigen is still unknown. The data originate from a study of cytomegalovirus exposure and HLA in healthy donors. Whole-study findings and limits: The investigators catalogued 150 or so TCR beta chains as cytomegalovirus-associated.

V lost 11 bases to trimming and J lost 3 bases; unmatched junction nucleotides: 13. The CDR3 totals 16 residues. Germline CDR1 reads SGHAT; CDR2 reads FQNNGV. Assay used: immunoSEQ multiplex PCR; TCRdb lists only in-frame clones, some missing. The top ten hold around 0.78% of the sample, which has 85,000 to 90,000 clones, approximately 96% seen once. The sequencing input was PBMCs. This chain links TRBV11-2 with TRBJ1-4, with TRBD1 matching over 9 bases. The clonotype comes from a man aged 18 to 30 in good health and CMV-seronegative. Here the CDR3 reads CASAAPDRGSNEKLFF. Here the CDR3 DNA reads TGTGCCTCAGCAGCACCCGACAGGGGGTCTAATGAAAAACTGTTTTTT.